This TCR beta chain was found in a study of T cell changes during pregnancy in multiple sclerosis. CDR3 length equals 12 residues. Germline V CDR1 and CDR2: SGHRS, YFSETQ. With 0 bases removed from V and 11 bases from J, the gap between germline ends came to 11 bases. Profiled with immunoSEQ multiplex PCR; TCRdb holds only in-frame clones, not every one. The data contain 40,000 or so clones, 90% to 95% of them singletons. The V and J genes are TRBV5-1 and TRBJ1-1; tentatively, D is TRBD1 (6 bases). The material sequenced was CD4+ T cells from peripheral blood mononuclear cells, taken in the third trimester of pregnancy. This TCR was recovered from a female donor in good health, enrolled as a control in a pregnancy study. The CDR3 sequence: CASSLVQGLAFF. CDR3 in DNA: TGCGCCAGCAGCTTGGTTCAGGGGTTGGCTTTCTTT.